This is a list of T cell receptor beta chains from one sample in a study of graft-versus-host responses after intestinal transplantation. No cognate antigen is known for these TCRs. The assay was immunoSEQ multiplex PCR, and TCRdb's table has in-frame clones only and misses some. The sample includes about 150,000 clones, around 90% seen only once; the top ten take about 0.18%. Specimen: unstimulated CD4+ T cells sorted from spleen or lymph node cells, collected before intestinal transplant. All receptors come from a human donor who received an intestinal transplant. The CDR3 runs from the conserved cysteine through the conserved F or W. D genes are given only for firm matches. The size of a clone is reported for some rows only, either as once, few or many, or as a class for expanded clones.

j_call v_call clone_size cdr3_length d_call cdr3_nt cdr3_aa
TRBJ2-3 TRBV7-9 - 15 TRBD2 TGTGCCAGCAACAAGCGGGAGGGCATAGCAGATACGCAGTATTTT CASNKREGIADTQYF
TRBJ1-1 TRBV28 - 15 TRBD1 TGTGCCAGCAGTTCCATGGGACAGGGGCTCACTGAAGCTTTCTTT CASSSMGQGLTEAFF
TRBJ2-7 TRBV6-5 - 14 - TGTGCCAGCAGTTATAGGCAGAACCTCTACGAGCAGTACTTC CASSYRQNLYEQYF
TRBJ2-1 TRBV4-1 once 17 TRBD2 TGCGCCAGCAGCCAACCCGGACTAGCGGGAGTTTACAATGAGCAGTTCTTC CASSQPGLAGVYNEQFF
TRBJ2-5 TRBV7-7 - 14 - TGTGCTAGCAGCTTTCAGCCCGGGAGTGAGACCCAGTACTTC CASSFQPGSETQYF
TRBJ1-1 TRBV28 - 14 - TGTGCCAGCACTCCTCCGGCCCCTGGCACTGAAGCTTTCTTT CASTPPAPGTEAFF
TRBJ2-1 TRBV9 few 17 TRBD2 TGTGCCAGCAGCGTGGAACTAGCGGGAAGTTCCTACAATGAGCAGTTCTTC CASSVELAGSSYNEQFF
TRBJ1-2 TRBV6-1 few 13 - TGTGCCAGCATCGGGGGGGGTAACTATGGCTACACCTTC CASIGGGNYGYTF
TRBJ1-4 TRBV27 - 17 - TGTGCCAGCAGTTTATCCGGGACCCGGCGGGCTAATGAAAAACTGTTTTTT CASSLSGTRRANEKLFF
TRBJ1-3 TRBV6-5 - 15 - TGTGCCAGCAGTTACGCCAGGGACGTTGGAAACACCATATATTTC CASSYARDVGNTIYF
TRBJ1-5 TRBV5-1 - 15 TRBD1 TGCGCCAGCAGCTTGGGGACAGGGAACGAACAGCCCCAGCATTTT CASSLGTGNEQPQHF
TRBJ2-1 TRBV4-2 - 16 - TGTGCCAGCAGCCAAGAGGGGAGCGGCATCTACAATGAGCAGTTCTTC CASSQEGSGIYNEQFF
TRBJ2-5 TRBV12-5 once 13 - TGTGCTAGTGGTTTGGGGGGAGGAGAGACCCAGTACTTC CASGLGGGETQYF
TRBJ2-3 TRBV7-9 - 14 TRBD2 TGTGCCAGCAGCTTAGATTTAGCGGGAGGCATACAGTATTTT CASSLDLAGGIQYF
TRBJ1-4 TRBV19 - 16 - TGTGCCAGTAGTACCCTACCCGCCGGCCGTAATGAAAAACTGTTTTTT CASSTLPAGRNEKLFF
TRBJ2-1 TRBV7-9 - 18 - TGTGCCAGCAGCTTAAAGAGAGCGGGTTTCTCCTCCTACAATGAGCAGTTCTTC CASSLKRAGFSSYNEQFF
TRBJ2-5 TRBV6-1 - 14 TRBD1 TGTGCCAGCAGGGGACAGGGGCTACAAGAGACCCAGTACTTC CASRGQGLQETQYF
TRBJ1-1 TRBV28 - 16 - TGTGCCAGCATTTTTGGGGATAGAGTGATGAACACTGAAGCTTTCTTT CASIFGDRVMNTEAFF
TRBJ1-2 TRBV28 once 14 - TGTGCCACCGCGGGGCTTTTAAGTAACTATGGCTACACCTTC CATAGLLSNYGYTF
TRBJ2-1 TRBV18 - 19 TRBD2 TGTGCCAGCTCACCTTTACCTAGCGGGAGGGCCTACCCCTACAATGAGCAGTTCTTC CASSPLPSGRAYPYNEQFF
TRBJ1-1 TRBV6-1 - 14 - TGTGCCAGCAGTGAACAGGGGTACGGCACTGAAGCTTTCTTT CASSEQGYGTEAFF
TRBJ2-2 TRBV5-6 - 14 - TGTGCCAGCAGACTAGGAGTTGCGACCGGGGAGCTGTTTTTT CASRLGVATGELFF